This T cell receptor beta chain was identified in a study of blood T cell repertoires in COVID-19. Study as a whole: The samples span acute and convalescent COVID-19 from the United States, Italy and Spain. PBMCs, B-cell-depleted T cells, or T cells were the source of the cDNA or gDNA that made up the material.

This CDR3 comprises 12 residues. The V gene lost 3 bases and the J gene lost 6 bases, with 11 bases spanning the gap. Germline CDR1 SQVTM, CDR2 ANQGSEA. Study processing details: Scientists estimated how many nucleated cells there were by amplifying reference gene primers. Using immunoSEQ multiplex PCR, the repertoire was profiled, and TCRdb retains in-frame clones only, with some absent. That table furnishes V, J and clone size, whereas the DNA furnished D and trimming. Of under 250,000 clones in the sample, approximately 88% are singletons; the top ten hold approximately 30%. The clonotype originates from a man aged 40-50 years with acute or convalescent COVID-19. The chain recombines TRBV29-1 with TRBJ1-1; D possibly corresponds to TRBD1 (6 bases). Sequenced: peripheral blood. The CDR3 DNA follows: TGCAGCGTTGATTATCAGGGGTCTGAAGCTTTCTTT. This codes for CSVDYQGSEAFF.